These 2 T cell receptor beta chains were all obtained from the same sample, sequenced in a study of cytomegalovirus exposure and HLA in healthy donors. The PCR was carried out with 60 Vbeta primers and 13 Jbeta primers. This table comes from immunoSEQ multiplex PCR, and its TCRdb copy is limited to in-frame clones, with some not included. The sample includes about 67,000 clones, 65% to 70% of them seen just once. Sequences were obtained from PBMCs. Receptors originate from a woman in her thirties in good health and CMV-seronegative.

The table lists this clone with a count of one. The gene calls are TRBV2 and TRBJ1-4, with D unresolved. The germline V gene encodes CDR1 SNHLY and CDR2 FYNNEI. This CDR3 is built from 14 residues. V dropped 8 bases and J dropped 6 bases, with 16 bases sitting between them. The CDR3 sequence: CASGLGWNHEKLFF. In DNA, the CDR3 is TGTGCCAGCGGGCTGGGTTGGAACCATGAAAAACTGTTTTTT.

This chain links TRBV7-8 with TRBJ2-5; D might be TRBD1 (6 bases). Germline CDR1 SGHVS, CDR2 FQNEAQ. This CDR3 has 14 amino acids. V was cut by 5 bases and J by 5 bases, with 15 bases left in between. CDR3 amino acids: CASSTGRGLETQYF. DNA for the CDR3: TGTGCCAGCAGCACGGGCAGGGGTTTGGAGACCCAGTACTTC. Looking up the rest from reference TRBV7-8 and TRBJ2-5 gives the full variable domain: GAGVSQSPRYKVAKRGQDVALRCDPISGHVSLFWYQQALGQGPEFLTYFQNEAQLDKSGLPSDRFFAERPEGSVSTLKIQRTQQEDSAVYLCASSTGRGLETQYFGPGTRLLVL.